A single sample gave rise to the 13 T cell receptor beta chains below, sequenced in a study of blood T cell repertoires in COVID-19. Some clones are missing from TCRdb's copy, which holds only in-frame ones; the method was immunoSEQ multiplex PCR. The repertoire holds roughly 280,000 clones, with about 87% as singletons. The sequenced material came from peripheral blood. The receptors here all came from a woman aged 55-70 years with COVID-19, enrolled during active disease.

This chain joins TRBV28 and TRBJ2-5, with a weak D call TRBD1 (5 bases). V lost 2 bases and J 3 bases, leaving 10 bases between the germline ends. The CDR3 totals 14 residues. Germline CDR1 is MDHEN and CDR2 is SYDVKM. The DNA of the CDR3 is TGTGCCAGCAGTTTACTGGACAAAGAAGAGACCCAGTACTTC. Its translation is CASSLLDKEETQYF.

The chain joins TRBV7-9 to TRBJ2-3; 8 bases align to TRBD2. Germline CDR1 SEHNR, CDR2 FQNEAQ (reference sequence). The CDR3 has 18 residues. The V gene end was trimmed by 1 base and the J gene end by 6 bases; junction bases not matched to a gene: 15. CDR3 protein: CASSLDSGSLLSADTQYF. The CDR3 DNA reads TGTGCCAGCAGCTTAGACAGCGGGAGCCTTCTTTCCGCTGATACGCAGTATTTT.

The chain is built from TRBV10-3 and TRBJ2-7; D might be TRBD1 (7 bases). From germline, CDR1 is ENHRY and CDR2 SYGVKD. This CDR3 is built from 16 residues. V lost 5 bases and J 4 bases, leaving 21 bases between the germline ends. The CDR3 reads CAISRPAGRGAYEQYF. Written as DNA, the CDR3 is TGTGCCATCAGTCGACCCGCCGGCAGGGGGGCTTACGAGCAGTACTTC.

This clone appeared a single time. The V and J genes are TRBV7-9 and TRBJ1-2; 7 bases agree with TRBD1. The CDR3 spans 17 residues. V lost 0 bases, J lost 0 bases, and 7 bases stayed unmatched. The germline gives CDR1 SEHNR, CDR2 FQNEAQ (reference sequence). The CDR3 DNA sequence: TGTGCCAGCAGCTTAGCGCAGGGACAGTCGGCTAACTATGGCTACACCTTC. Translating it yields CASSLAQGQSANYGYTF.

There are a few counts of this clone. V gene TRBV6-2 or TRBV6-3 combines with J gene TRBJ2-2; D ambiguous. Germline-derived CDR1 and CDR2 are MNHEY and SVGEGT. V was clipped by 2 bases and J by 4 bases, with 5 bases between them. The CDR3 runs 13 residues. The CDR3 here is CASSYAGTGELFF. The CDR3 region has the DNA TGTGCCAGCAGTTACGCCGGCACCGGGGAGCTGTTTTTT.

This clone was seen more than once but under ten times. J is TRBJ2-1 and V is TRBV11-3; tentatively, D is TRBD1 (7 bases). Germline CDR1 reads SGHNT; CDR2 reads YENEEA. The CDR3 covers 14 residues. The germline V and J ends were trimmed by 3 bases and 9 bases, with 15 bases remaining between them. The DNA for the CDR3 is TGTGCCAGCAGCTTGGCGACAGGGCGGGGTGAGCAGTTCTTC. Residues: CASSLATGRGEQFF.

CDR3 protein: CASSETLAGGYNEQFF. The CDR3 DNA reads TGTGCCAGCAGTGAAACCCTAGCGGGAGGGTACAATGAGCAGTTCTTC. This sequence joins TRBV6-1 and TRBJ2-1; TRBD2 agrees at 12 bases. V shed 2 bases, J shed 4 bases, and the junction held 3 bases outside the gene matches. From germline, CDR1 is MNHNS and CDR2 SASEGT. The length of the CDR3 is 16 residues.

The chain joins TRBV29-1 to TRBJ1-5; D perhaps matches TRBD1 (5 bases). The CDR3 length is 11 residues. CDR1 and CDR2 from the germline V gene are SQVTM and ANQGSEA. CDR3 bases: TGCAGTTTCGACAGAAATCAGCCCCAGCATTTT. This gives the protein CSFDRNQPQHF. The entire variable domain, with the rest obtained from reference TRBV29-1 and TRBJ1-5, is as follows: SAVISQKPSRDICQRGTSLTIQCQVDSQVTMMFWYRQQPGQSLTLIATANQGSEATYESGFVIDKFPISRPNLTFSTLTVSNMSPEDSSIYLCSFDRNQPQHFGDGTRLSIL.

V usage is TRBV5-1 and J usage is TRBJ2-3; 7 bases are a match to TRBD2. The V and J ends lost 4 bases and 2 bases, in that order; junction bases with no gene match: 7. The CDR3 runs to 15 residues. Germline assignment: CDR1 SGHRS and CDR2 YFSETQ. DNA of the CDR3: TGCGCCAGCAGCCTCAGCGGGACCCACACAGATACGCAGTATTTT. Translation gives CASSLSGTHTDTQYF.

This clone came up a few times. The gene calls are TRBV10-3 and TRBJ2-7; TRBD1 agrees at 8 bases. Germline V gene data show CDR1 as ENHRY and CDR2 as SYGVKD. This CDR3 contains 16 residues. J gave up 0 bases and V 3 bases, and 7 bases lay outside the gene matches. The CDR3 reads CAISDHGQGRSYEQYF. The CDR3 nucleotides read TGTGCCATCAGTGACCACGGACAGGGCCGCTCCTACGAGCAGTACTTC.

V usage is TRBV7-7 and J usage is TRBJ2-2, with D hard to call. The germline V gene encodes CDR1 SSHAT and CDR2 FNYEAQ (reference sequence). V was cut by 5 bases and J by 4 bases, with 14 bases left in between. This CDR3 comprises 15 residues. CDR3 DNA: TGTGCCAGCAGCGTCAGCGCCCCGGGCACCGGGGAGCTGTTTTTT. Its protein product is CASSVSAPGTGELFF. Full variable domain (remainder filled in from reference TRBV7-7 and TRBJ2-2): GAGVSQSPRYKVTKRGQDVTLRCDPISSHATLYWYQQALGQGPEFLTYFNYEAQPDKSGLPSDRFSAERPEGSISTLTIQRTEQRDSAMYRCASSVSAPGTGELFFGEGSRLTVL.

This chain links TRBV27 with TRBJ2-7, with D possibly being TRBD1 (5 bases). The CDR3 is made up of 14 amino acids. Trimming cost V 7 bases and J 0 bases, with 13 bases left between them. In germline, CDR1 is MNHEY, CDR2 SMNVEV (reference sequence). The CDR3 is CASTTRQSSYEQYF. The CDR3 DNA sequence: TGTGCCAGCACGACGAGACAGAGCTCCTACGAGCAGTACTTC.

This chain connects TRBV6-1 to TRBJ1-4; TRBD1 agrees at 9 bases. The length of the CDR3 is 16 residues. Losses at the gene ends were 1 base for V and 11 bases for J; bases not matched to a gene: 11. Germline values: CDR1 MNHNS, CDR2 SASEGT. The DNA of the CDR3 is TGTGCCAGCAGTGAAGGATTCCGGGACAGGGCACTCAAACTGTTTTTT. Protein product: CASSEGFRDRALKLFF.